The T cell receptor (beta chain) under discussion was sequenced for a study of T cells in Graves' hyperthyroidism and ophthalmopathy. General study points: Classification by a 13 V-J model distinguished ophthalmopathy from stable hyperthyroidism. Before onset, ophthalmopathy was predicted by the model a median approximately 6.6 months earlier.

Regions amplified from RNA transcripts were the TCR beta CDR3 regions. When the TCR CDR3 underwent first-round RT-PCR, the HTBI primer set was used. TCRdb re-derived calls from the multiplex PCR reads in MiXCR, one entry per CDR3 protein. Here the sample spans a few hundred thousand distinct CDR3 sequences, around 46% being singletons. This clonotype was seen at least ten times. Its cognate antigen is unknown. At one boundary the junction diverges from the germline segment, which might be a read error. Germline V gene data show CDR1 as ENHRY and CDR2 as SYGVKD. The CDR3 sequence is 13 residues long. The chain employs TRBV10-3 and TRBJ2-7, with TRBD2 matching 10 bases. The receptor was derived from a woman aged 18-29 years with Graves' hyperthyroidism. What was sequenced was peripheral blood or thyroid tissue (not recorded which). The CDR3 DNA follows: TGTGCCATCAGATTGGGACTAGCGTACGAGCAGTGCTTC. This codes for CAIRLGLAYEQCF.